This T cell receptor beta chain originates from a study of shared clonotypes between healthy human individuals. Overall study context: CD4 naive and CD4 memory each took three plates per donor, while CD8 naive took two and CD8 memory one.

The study, taken as a whole, reports: Generation probabilities of non-shared clonotypes were lower (relative to those shared by all four donors).

About this clone: Its antigen is unidentified.

The CD4+ fraction was divided into a CD45RA+ naive subset and a CD45RA-negative memory subset. Replicate PCRs from sorted subsets contained around 200 ng DNA, which is around 30,000 T cell genomes. The table came from immunoSEQ multiplex PCR; TCRdb's copy has only in-frame clones and leaves some out. The table has 2,500,000 or so clones, more than 90% seen once. The germline gives CDR1 SGDLS, CDR2 YYNGEE. The CDR3 length is 16 residues. Trimming shortened V by 0 bases and J by 4 bases, and 15 bases separated the two germline ends. The chain uses TRBV9 and TRBJ2-3; TRBD1 or TRBD2 may be the D gene (5 bases each). This TCR was sampled from a man aged 18 to 29 in good health. The sequenced material came from naive CD4+ T cells sorted from blood. The sample's subset: CD45RA+ positively selected. The CDR3 sequence: CASSVEVGRGADTQYF. Written as DNA, the CDR3 is TGTGCCAGCAGCGTAGAGGTAGGGCGAGGGGCAGATACGCAGTATTTT. The full variable domain, with the rest looked up from reference TRBV9 and TRBJ2-3, is DSGVTQTPKHLITATGQRVTLRCSPRSGDLSVYWYQQSLDQGLQFLIQYYNGEERAKGNILERFSAQQFPDLHSELNLSSLELGDSALYFCASSVEVGRGADTQYFGPGTRLTVL.